Below, one TCR beta chain is given with its context. These data are taken from a study of blood T cell repertoires in COVID-19. About the study: Specimens from acute and convalescent COVID-19 originated in the United States, Italy and Spain. Sources were T cells, B-cell-depleted T cells, or PBMCs; the material itself was cDNA or gDNA.

Original analysis: From reference gene primer amplification, estimates of nucleated cell counts were derived. Clones were sequenced by immunoSEQ multiplex PCR, and TCRdb holds only the in-frame ones, with some missing. The V and J calls and clone size come from that table; D and trimming were worked out from the DNA. Altogether about 190,000 clones are present, 65% to 85% being singletons, with the ten largest covering less than 3%. Germline CDR1 reads SGHTA; CDR2 reads FQGTGA. The ends lost 0 bases at V and 10 bases at J; junction bases unmatched: 6. CDR3 length equals 15 residues. The sample comprised peripheral blood. The chain employs TRBV7-3 and TRBJ2-1, with TRBD2 matching over 10 bases. This clonotype was obtained from a middle-aged man with active or convalescent COVID-19. This chain's CDR3 is CASSLTASGSGEQFF. DNA for the CDR3: TGTGCCAGCAGCTTAACGGCTAGCGGGAGCGGAGAGCAGTTCTTC.